This TCR beta chain was observed in a study of shared clonotypes between healthy human individuals. The naive CD8 fraction comprised CD45RO-negative cells positively selected for CCR7 and excluded terminally differentiated effector memory CD45RA+ cells. Caucasian adults living in Nashville, Tennessee, provided all samples. This CDR3 has 16 amino acids. Germline V gene data show CDR1 as KGHSH and CDR2 as LQKENI. Between the trimmed V and J ends, which lost 3 bases and 2 bases, there was a span of 16 bases. In the study's own analysis: As immunoSEQ supplied junction-only sequences (without quality scores), filtering differed. Only in-frame clones appear in the TCRdb table, and some are missing; sequencing was by immunoSEQ multiplex PCR. For V, J and clone size, that table is used; D and trimming come from the DNA. The data hold under 1 million clones, with more than 85% observed a single time.

The TCR sequence derives from a man aged 25 to 45 in good health. V is TRBV18 and J is TRBJ2-5, with D hard to call. Sequenced input: naive CD8+ T cells sorted from blood. The CDR3 loop reads CASSPPPGPPQETQYF. CDR3 in DNA: TGTGCCAGCTCACCTCCGCCGGGCCCCCCGCAAGAGACCCAGTACTTC.